This is a list of T cell receptor beta chains from one sample in a study of CD8+CD57+ T cells in acquired aplastic anemia. MiXCR was run by TCRdb on the reads, yielding one entry per CDR3 protein. The sample records approximately 200,000 distinct CDR3 sequences, 60% to 65% being singletons. Sequencing was performed on sorted CD4+, CD8+, or CD8+CD57+ T cells (not recorded which) from PBMCs. The source is a human donor in good health. Both conserved end residues are part of each CDR3. D genes are given only for firm matches. Not all rows give a size; the values are once, few, many and, for expanded clones, a class.

abundance: -; v_gene: TRBV20-1; d_gene: -; j_gene: TRBJ2-5; CDR3aa: CSARDFEGVGQETQYF; CDR3nt: TGCAGTGCTAGGGACTTCGAGGGGGTAGGCCAAGAGACCCAGTACTTC
abundance: many; v_gene: TRBV10-3; d_gene: -; j_gene: TRBJ1-3; CDR3aa: CATFVGVAGNTIYF; CDR3nt: TGTGCCACCTTCGTCGGGGTCGCCGGAAACACCATATATTTT
abundance: -; v_gene: TRBV10-3; d_gene: -; j_gene: TRBJ2-7; CDR3aa: CAISEYTDYEQYF; CDR3nt: TGTGCCATCAGTGAGTACACAGACTACGAGCAGTACTTC
abundance: -; v_gene: TRBV5-5; d_gene: -; j_gene: TRBJ1-2; CDR3aa: CATSDPGQNYGYTF; CDR3nt: TGTGCCACCAGTGACCCAGGACAAAACTATGGCTACACCTTC
abundance: many; v_gene: TRBV5-8; d_gene: -; j_gene: TRBJ1-2; CDR3aa: CASSVPLGTDGYTF; CDR3nt: TGTGCCAGCAGCGTACCGCTTGGCACCGATGGCTACACCTTC
abundance: once; v_gene: TRBV20-1; d_gene: -; j_gene: TRBJ1-1; CDR3aa: CSARDRFGAFF; CDR3nt: TGCAGTGCTAGAGATAGGTTCGGCGCTTTCTTT
abundance: many; v_gene: TRBV4-1; d_gene: -; j_gene: TRBJ1-1; CDR3aa: CASSQGGSLGAFF; CDR3nt: TGCGCCAGCAGCCAAGGGGGGTCACTTGGGGCTTTCTTT
abundance: few; v_gene: TRBV28; d_gene: -; j_gene: TRBJ1-5; CDR3aa: CASRVQGDNQPQHF; CDR3nt: TGTGCCAGTAGGGTACAGGGAGACAATCAGCCCCAGCATTTT
abundance: -; v_gene: TRBV20-1; d_gene: TRBD2; j_gene: TRBJ2-3; CDR3aa: CSAEGESGRPDTQYF; CDR3nt: TGCAGTGCTGAGGGGGAGAGCGGGAGACCAGATACGCAGTATTTT
abundance: many; v_gene: TRBV30; d_gene: -; j_gene: TRBJ1-2; CDR3aa: CAWRGRVYGYTF; CDR3nt: TGTGCCTGGAGGGGGCGCGTCTATGGCTACACCTTC
abundance: -; v_gene: TRBV7-3; d_gene: TRBD1; j_gene: TRBJ1-2; CDR3aa: CASSLKGQGSYGYTF; CDR3nt: TGTGCCAGCAGCTTAAAAGGACAGGGGTCCTATGGCTACACCTTC